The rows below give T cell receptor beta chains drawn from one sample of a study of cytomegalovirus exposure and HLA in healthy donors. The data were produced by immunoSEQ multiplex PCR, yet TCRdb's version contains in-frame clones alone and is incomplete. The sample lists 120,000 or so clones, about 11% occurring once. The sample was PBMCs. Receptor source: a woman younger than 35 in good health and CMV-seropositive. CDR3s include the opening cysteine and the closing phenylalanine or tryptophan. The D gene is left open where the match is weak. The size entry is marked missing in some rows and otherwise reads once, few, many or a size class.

TGCGCCAGCAGCCAAGAACTAGGATCCTACGAGCAGTACTTC CASSQELGSYEQYF . . TRBJ2-7 TRBV4-1
TGTGCCAGCAGCGATTCAGCGGGATACGATGAGCAGTTCTTC CASSDSAGYDEQFF TRBD2 once TRBJ2-1 TRBV7-3
TGTGCCAGCAGCACCAATAAAGAGAGAAACATTCAGTACTTC CASSTNKERNIQYF . . TRBJ2-4 TRBV6-5
TGTGCCAGCAGTCCCCTCCAGGGGAACTCCTACGAGCAGTACTTC CASSPLQGNSYEQYF . . TRBJ2-7 TRBV27
TGTGCCACCAGCAGTGGGCAAACCTACGAGCAGTACTTC CATSSGQTYEQYF . few TRBJ2-7 TRBV15
TGTGCCAGCAGTGAAACCGGACAGATAGACAATGAGCAGTTCTTC CASSETGQIDNEQFF . few TRBJ2-1 TRBV6-1
TGTGCCAGCAGCTCCGAAGACCTTACAGGCGCTGAAGCTTTCTTT CASSSEDLTGAEAFF . . TRBJ1-1 TRBV7-9
TGTGCCAGTAGAGCTACAGGGGCGCGGAAGAACACTGAAGCTTTCTTT CASRATGARKNTEAFF TRBD1 few TRBJ1-1 TRBV19
TGTGCCTGGAGTCCCCTCACCGGGGAGCTGTTTTTT CAWSPLTGELFF . . TRBJ2-2 TRBV30
TGTGCCAGTAGTAGCTTTCTGGGACAGGCTGCCTACGAGCAGTACTTC CASSSFLGQAAYEQYF TRBD1 . TRBJ2-7 TRBV19
TGTGCCAGCAGTGAAGGCGTGCTCGTAAACACTGAAGCTTTCTTT CASSEGVLVNTEAFF . few TRBJ1-1 TRBV6-1
TGTGCCAGCACTAGGAACAATGAGCAGTTCTTC CASTRNNEQFF . few TRBJ2-1 TRBV2
TGTGCCAGTAGTATAGTCTTGAGCAATCAGCCCCAGCATTTT CASSIVLSNQPQHF . few TRBJ1-5 TRBV19
TGTGCCAGCAGTTACCCTCAGGGGGCGACTAAGGCCTACACCTTC CASSYPQGATKAYTF TRBD1 . TRBJ1-2 TRBV6-6
TGTGCCAGCAGCTACTCGGGCACAGATACGCAGTATTTT CASSYSGTDTQYF . . TRBJ2-3 TRBV7-9
TGTGCCAGCAGCCTACAGGGTGGGAACACTGAAGCTTTCTTT CASSLQGGNTEAFF . . TRBJ1-1 TRBV14
TGCGCCAGCAGCCCCATGTCCCGGGACAGTGGGATCTATGGCTACACCTTC CASSPMSRDSGIYGYTF TRBD1 . TRBJ1-2 TRBV5-1
TGCGCCAGCAGGCCGGAGCTTGGAGGCGGGAGATGGGCAGATACGCAGTATTTT CASRPELGGGRWADTQYF TRBD2 few TRBJ2-3 TRBV4-1
TGTGCCAGCAGCTTTGCAGACAGGGAGACCTACGAGCAGTACTTC CASSFADRETYEQYF TRBD1 . TRBJ2-7 TRBV5-8
TGTGCCAGCAGTTTTACGGGTGGAAACACCATATATTTT CASSFTGGNTIYF . . TRBJ1-3 TRBV28
TGTGCCAGCAGCGCCCACAGTAGGCACACAGATACGCAGTATTTT CASSAHSRHTDTQYF . few TRBJ2-3 TRBV9
TGTGCCAGCAAAGTCCAGGGGGCAACAGATACGCAGTATTTT CASKVQGATDTQYF TRBD1 few TRBJ2-3 TRBV6-5
TGTGCCAGCTCACGGGTCGGCACAGATACGCAGTATTTT CASSRVGTDTQYF . few TRBJ2-3 TRBV7-2
TGTGCCAGTAGTGGACTAGCGGGAGCCTTAGAGACCCAGTACTTC CASSGLAGALETQYF TRBD2 . TRBJ2-5 TRBV19
TGTGCCAGCAGCCGACAGGGAAACACCATATATTTT CASSRQGNTIYF . . TRBJ1-3 TRBV2
TGTGCCAGCAGTCAGGGGACAGCTCTCTGGGATGGCTACACCTTC CASSQGTALWDGYTF TRBD1 few TRBJ1-2 TRBV28
TGCGCCAGCAGCTTGATGTCCTCGGGAGAAGCTTTCTTT CASSLMSSGEAFF . . TRBJ1-1 TRBV5-1
TGCGCCAGCAGCCACACTAGCGGAAGTAGTTACGAGCAGTACTTC CASSHTSGSSYEQYF TRBD2 few TRBJ2-7 TRBV4-1
TGCGCCAGCAGCTTGGCCGGGGAGTTATATGGCTACACCTTC CASSLAGELYGYTF . . TRBJ1-2 TRBV5-1
TGTGCCAGCAGTTCTCCCGGGACTAGCGGGAGCTACGAGCAGTACTTC CASSSPGTSGSYEQYF TRBD2 few TRBJ2-7 TRBV28
TGCGCCAGCAGCCCCCGGGACACCGCCTACGAGCAGTACTTC CASSPRDTAYEQYF . few TRBJ2-7 TRBV4-1
TGTGCCAGCAGTTTTCCGGGGGCGCAGTATTTT CASSFPGAQYF . few TRBJ2-3 TRBV28
TGTGCCTGGAGCCTAGTCGGGGGCAATCAGCCCCAGCATTTT CAWSLVGGNQPQHF . few TRBJ1-5 TRBV30
TGTGCCAGCAGTCCCCTCCCTGGGACTAGCGGGTACGAGCAGTACTTC CASSPLPGTSGYEQYF TRBD2 . TRBJ2-7 TRBV27
TGTGCCAGCAGCTCCAGTATTACCGGGACTAGCGGAAAAAATGAGCAGTTCTTC CASSSSITGTSGKNEQFF TRBD2 few TRBJ2-1 TRBV7-8
TGTGCCAGCATGACAGGGGTAACTGAAGCTTTCTTT CASMTGVTEAFF TRBD1 few TRBJ1-1 TRBV6-1
TGTGCCAGCAGTCAAGACAGGCCCCCGGTAGATACGCAGTATTTT CASSQDRPPVDTQYF . few TRBJ2-3 TRBV6-6
TGTGCCAGCAGCCAAGATCCATCCACTAGCGAGGATACGCAGTATTTT CASSQDPSTSEDTQYF TRBD2 . TRBJ2-3 TRBV4-2
TGCAGCGTTGAGGGGGGTGTGAACACTGAAGCTTTCTTT CSVEGGVNTEAFF . few TRBJ1-1 TRBV29-1
TGTGCCAGCAGTGAATGGGGGGGAATGTTGAACACTGAAGCTTTCTTT CASSEWGGMLNTEAFF . few TRBJ1-1 TRBV2
TGTGCCAGCAGCTTACAGGGATTTGGATCGCTTGGCTACACCTTC CASSLQGFGSLGYTF . . TRBJ1-2 TRBV11-2
TGTGCCAGCAGTTTGACTAGCGGTAGCTCCTACGAGCAGTACTTC CASSLTSGSSYEQYF TRBD2 . TRBJ2-7 TRBV27
TGTGCCAGCAGCTTAGGGCTAGCGGGATATGAGACCCAGTACTTC CASSLGLAGYETQYF TRBD2 few TRBJ2-5 TRBV11-3
TGTGCCAGCAGCTTGGCGCTAGCGGCCTACAATGAGCAGTTCTTC CASSLALAAYNEQFF TRBD2 few TRBJ2-1 TRBV5-4
TGTGCCAGCAGCACCCCCGCTAACGATGAGCAGTTCTTC CASSTPANDEQFF . . TRBJ2-1 TRBV5-6
TGTGCCAGCTCACGGACGGCAGGGGGCGTCGCATACGAGCAGTACTTC CASSRTAGGVAYEQYF TRBD1 . TRBJ2-7 TRBV18
TGCGCCAGCAGCTTGCAGGGGGAAGCTTTCTTT CASSLQGEAFF . few TRBJ1-1 TRBV5-1
TGTGCCAGCAGCTTTAGGACCGGGACAGAGAATGAAAAACTGTTTTTT CASSFRTGTENEKLFF TRBD1 few TRBJ1-4 TRBV9
TGTGCCAGCAGCTTAATCACAGTAGACCTCCAAGAGACCCAGTACTTC CASSLITVDLQETQYF . few TRBJ2-5 TRBV11-2
TGTGCCAGCAGTCCCGGGACTAGCGGGAGCTACGAGCAGTACTTC CASSPGTSGSYEQYF TRBD2 few TRBJ2-7 TRBV27